The entry below gives a single TCR beta chain sequence along with its context. What it binds is unknown. In germline, CDR1 is MNHEY, CDR2 SMNVEV (reference sequence). J was trimmed by 4 bases and V by 6 bases; bases with no gene match: 8. The CDR3 sequence is 16 residues long. The data stem from a study of Ad26.COV2.S vaccination and SARS-CoV-2 variants. Overall study: By the intramuscular route, Ad26.COV2.S was given once, or twice 56 days apart.

The protocol was immunoSEQ multiplex PCR, while the TCRdb copy is restricted to in-frame clones and leaves out a portion. This sample yields roughly 450,000 clones, of which 80% to 95% are seen a single time; 9.5% to 15% belongs to the top ten. The study's findings and limits: Responses of T cells in total may have been underestimated by the TCR breadth and depth analyses.

As for treatment: 15 to 20 received Ad26.COV2.S at low or high dose, single or two shots; about five received placebo; per-sample allocation not given. Specimen acquisition occurred on day 63 following the initial vaccine or placebo injection. The receptor was isolated from a person aged 18-65 years who received the Ad26.COV2.S COVID-19 vaccine or a placebo. The chain joins TRBV27 to TRBJ1-4; 10 bases map to TRBD1. Sequenced material: peripheral blood, taken in a trial of Ad26.COV2.S vaccine versus placebo. CDR3 sequence (DNA): TGTGCCAGCAGAACCGGGACAGGGGAGAGTAATGAAAAACTGTTTTTT. Its protein product is CASRTGTGESNEKLFF.